This T cell receptor (beta chain) was captured by sequencing in a study of CXCR3-negative and CXCR3-positive naive CD8 T cells. Study-level findings and limits: Similar TRBV-TRBJ usage was seen in naive cells (both CXCR3-negative and CXCR3-positive), but memory cells differed. Comparably high diversity was seen in both naive subsets, and much lower diversity in memory CD8+ cells. When CXCR3-positive naive cells were set against CXCR3-negative naive cells, the former had more hydrophobic TRB CDR3s.

The libraries of TRB cDNA were constructed through 5' RACE using UMI labels. Each CDR3 protein gets one entry in TCRdb, which reprocessed the 5' RACE reads and gives no DNA. The sample's table shows 84,000 or so distinct CDR3 sequences. Details on this clonotype: What it recognizes is unknown.

The CDR3 covers 12 residues. CDR1 is SGHDT, CDR2 YYEEEE, per germline. Sorting was done in triplicate for each CD8+ T cell subset (around 300,000 cells each). Naive CD8+ T cells showed a CD45RO-CCR7+CD27+CD95- phenotype. The chain employs TRBV5-6 and TRBJ2-1. The receptor's source is a human donor in good health. Some clones in this sample may be carry-over from other donors' samples. Sequenced: naive CXCR3+ CD8+ T cells from blood. Subset indicated: CD45RO-CCR7+CD27+CD95- naive CD8+ T cells expressing CXCR3 (TNR3+). The CDR3 here is CASSLAGIEQFF.